This T cell receptor (beta chain) was sequenced during a study of cytomegalovirus exposure and HLA in healthy donors. Findings of the study overall: There was a cluster of highly shared sequence variants that was likely a sequencing artifact.

Use of 60 Vbeta and 13 Jbeta primers characterized the PCR. Assay: immunoSEQ multiplex PCR; the TCRdb copy retains only in-frame clones and omits some. The repertoire holds about 59,000 clones, with about four fifths as singletons. The CDR3 spans 13 residues. Germline V gene data show CDR1 as MGHRA and CDR2 as YSYEKL. Deletions cut 2 bases from V and 6 bases from J, with 11 bases between. This clone has a handful of counts. Antigen specificity is unknown. The chain links TRBV4-1 to TRBJ2-7, with D tentatively TRBD1 (6 bases). Sequenced input: PBMCs. The source of this sequence is a man aged 25-45 years in good health and CMV-seropositive. The CDR3 loop reads CASSQTGGGEQYF. The CDR3 DNA is TGCGCCAGCAGCCAAACTGGGGGCGGCGAGCAGTACTTC.